This T cell receptor (beta chain) stems from a study of blood T cell repertoires in COVID-19. Study overall: PBMCs, B-cell-depleted T cells, or T cells provided the cDNA or gDNA that made up the material.

Trimming took 4 bases from V and 7 from J, leaving 12 bases between them. The CDR3 runs to 13 residues. CDR1 and CDR2 from the germline V gene are SGHNT and YYREEE (reference sequence). Source study methods: Researchers report that nucleated cell counts were estimated from reference gene primer amplification. Profiling relied on immunoSEQ multiplex PCR, and the TCRdb table lists in-frame clones only, not all of them. The V and J calls and clone size were taken over from that table, and D and trimming were inferred from the DNA. The data contain around 120,000 clones, roughly 80% of them singletons. This sequence was found in a man in his forties or fifties with acute or convalescent COVID-19. This chain joins TRBV5-4 and TRBJ2-1, with a possible D match to TRBD2 (7 bases). Sequencing input: peripheral blood. In DNA, the CDR3 is TGTGCCAGCAGCCAAAGGGGGGGGAATGAGCAGTTCTTC. Encoded protein: CASSQRGGNEQFF.